This is a list of T cell receptor beta chains from one sample in a study of blood T cells in healthy people across ages. TCRdb independently ran MiXCR on the 5' RACE reads; one entry per CDR3 protein. The sample holds 1.5 million to 1.8 million distinct CDR3 sequences, roughly 43% seen once. The sequenced sample consisted of blood. The receptors here all came from a woman aged 18-29 years in good health. Each CDR3 is given with its conserved first and last residue. D genes are given only for firm matches. Clone size appears in some rows only: once, few, many, or a class for an expanded clone.

V: TRBV7-2; D: -; size: -; J: TRBJ2-5; DNA: TGTGCCAGCAGCTCGCCCGGACAGCTGTACCAAGAGACCCAGTACTTC; CDR3: CASSSPGQLYQETQYF
V: TRBV6-6; D: -; size: -; J: TRBJ2-5; DNA: TGTGCCACCCAAGGGGGCGCGGGGGAGACCCAGTACTTC; CDR3: CATQGGAGETQYF
V: TRBV20-1; D: TRBD2; size: -; J: TRBJ2-6; DNA: TGCAGTGCTAGTCTAGCGGGAGTATCTGGGGCCAACGTCCTGACTTTC; CDR3: CSASLAGVSGANVLTF
V: TRBV12-3/TRBV12-4; D: TRBD1; size: once; J: TRBJ1-5; DNA: TGTGCCAGCAGTTTTGGCATAGGCAGGGGGTATGGCAATCAGCCCCAGCATTTT; CDR3: CASSFGIGRGYGNQPQHF
V: TRBV3-1; D: -; size: few; J: TRBJ1-6; DNA: TGTGCCAGCAGCCAAGTCAAGGGATCACCCCTCCACTTT; CDR3: CASSQVKGSPLHF
V: TRBV12-3/TRBV12-4; D: TRBD2; size: few; J: TRBJ2-3; DNA: TGTGCCAGCAGTTTAGCGCCTACTAGCGGGGCCCGGGGTACGCAGTATTTT; CDR3: CASSLAPTSGARGTQYF
V: TRBV7-9; D: -; size: -; J: TRBJ1-1; DNA: TGTGCCAGCAGCTTCGAAGGGGTTCTCACTATGAACACTGAAGCTTTCTTT; CDR3: CASSFEGVLTMNTEAFF
V: TRBV6-2/TRBV6-3; D: -; size: -; J: TRBJ2-1; DNA: TGTGCCAGCAGGAAAGGGGGGAGCTCCTACAATGAGCAGTTCTTC; CDR3: CASRKGGSSYNEQFF
V: TRBV29-1; D: TRBD2; size: few; J: TRBJ2-1; DNA: TGCAGCGTTGAGGAGAGCGGGAATTTCTACAATGAGCAGTTCTTC; CDR3: CSVEESGNFYNEQFF
V: TRBV12-3/TRBV12-4; D: -; size: -; J: TRBJ2-7; DNA: TGTGCCAGCAGTTTTCACCTCGGACCCTCCTGCAATGAGCAGTACTTC; CDR3: CASSFHLGPSCNEQYF
V: TRBV4-1; D: TRBD1; size: -; J: TRBJ2-7; DNA: TGCGCCAGCAGCCAAGAGACAGGGGGCATCAACGAGCAGTACTTC; CDR3: CASSQETGGINEQYF
V: TRBV2; D: TRBD2; size: -; J: TRBJ2-3; DNA: TGCGCCAGCGGGAGCCCCCTCGCCACAGATACGCAGTATTTT; CDR3: CASGSPLATDTQYF
V: TRBV7-9; D: -; size: -; J: TRBJ1-2; DNA: TGTGCCAGCAGCTTCAGGCGGGAGCACTATGGCTACACCTTC; CDR3: CASSFRREHYGYTF
V: TRBV4-3; D: -; size: few; J: TRBJ2-3; DNA: TGCGCCAGCAGCCAAGAGGTAGCAGCAGATACGCAGTATTTT; CDR3: CASSQEVAADTQYF
V: TRBV6-6; D: -; size: -; J: TRBJ1-5; DNA: TGTGCCAGCAGTTACCGGGGCCCGGGGCAGCCCCAGCATTTT; CDR3: CASSYRGPGQPQHF
V: TRBV4-3; D: TRBD2; size: -; J: TRBJ2-7; DNA: TGCGCCAGCAGCCAACTTGTACTAGCGGCTCCCTACGAGCAGTACTTC; CDR3: CASSQLVLAAPYEQYF